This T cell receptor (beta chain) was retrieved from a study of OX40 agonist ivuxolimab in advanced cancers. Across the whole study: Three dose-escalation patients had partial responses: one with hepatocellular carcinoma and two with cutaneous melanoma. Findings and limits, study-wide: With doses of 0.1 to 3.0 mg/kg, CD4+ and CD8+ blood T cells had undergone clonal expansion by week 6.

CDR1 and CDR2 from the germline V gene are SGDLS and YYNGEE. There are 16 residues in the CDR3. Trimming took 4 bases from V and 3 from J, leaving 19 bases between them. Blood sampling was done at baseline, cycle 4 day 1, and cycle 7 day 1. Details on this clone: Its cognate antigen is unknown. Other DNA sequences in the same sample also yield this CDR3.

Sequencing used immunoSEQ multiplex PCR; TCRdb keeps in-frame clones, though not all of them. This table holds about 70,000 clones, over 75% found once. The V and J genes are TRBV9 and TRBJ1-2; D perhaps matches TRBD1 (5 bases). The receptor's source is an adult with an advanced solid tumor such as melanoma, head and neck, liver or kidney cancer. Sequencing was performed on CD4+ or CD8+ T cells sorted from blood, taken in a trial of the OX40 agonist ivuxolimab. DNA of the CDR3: TGTGCCAGCAGCCTAACGGTTGGGGCCGCCGACTATGGCTACACCTTC. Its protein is CASSLTVGAADYGYTF.